These 30 T cell receptor beta chains were all obtained from the same sample, sequenced in a study of blood T cell repertoires in COVID-19. The table came from immunoSEQ multiplex PCR; TCRdb's copy has only in-frame clones and leaves some out. The repertoire holds about 270,000 clones, with around 89% as singletons. Material for sequencing was PBMCs or T cells enriched from blood (not recorded which). The receptors come from a woman between 18 and 29 years old who had recovered from COVID-19.

The V call is TRBV25-1, the J call TRBJ2-3, with 10 positions matching TRBD2. The ends lost 7 bases at V and 6 bases at J; junction bases unmatched: 1. Germline lookup yields CDR1 MGHDK and CDR2 SYGVNS. This CDR3 has 12 amino acids. The CDR3, as DNA: TGTGCCAGCACGACTAGCGGGGATACGCAGTATTTT. Amino acid sequence: CASTTSGDTQYF. Filled out from reference TRBV25-1 and TRBJ2-3, the complete variable domain reads EADIYQTPRYLVIGTGKKITLECSQTMGHDKMYWYQQDPGMELHLIHYSYGVNSTEKGDLSSESTVSRIRTEHFPLTLESARPSHTSQYLCASTTSGDTQYFGPGTRLTVL.

The chain uses TRBV15 and TRBJ2-1, with 9 bases that match TRBD2. CDR3 size: 17 residues. Losses at the gene ends were 8 bases for V and 5 bases for J; bases not matched to a gene: 16. Germline CDR1 reads LNHNV; CDR2 reads YYDKDF (reference sequence). The CDR3 nucleotides are TGTGCCACCCTTAAACCAAATAGCGGGGGCCGGGACAATGAGCAGTTCTTC. Translating gives CATLKPNSGGRDNEQFF. The full variable domain, completed using reference TRBV15 and TRBJ2-1, is DAMVIQNPRYQVTQFGKPVTLSCSQTLNHNVMYWYQQKSSQAPKLLFHYYDKDFNNEADTPDNFQSRRPNTSFCFLDIRSPGLGDTAMYLCATLKPNSGGRDNEQFFGPGTRLTVL.

The chain combines TRBV13 with TRBJ1-4; D is unresolved. CDR1 and CDR2 (germline): PRHDT, FYEKMQ (reference sequence). V dropped 1 base and J dropped 4 bases, with 10 bases sitting between them. The CDR3 is made up of 15 amino acids. The CDR3 region is CASSLAGGGNEKLFF. For the CDR3, the DNA is TGTGCCAGCAGCTTAGCCGGTGGCGGTAATGAAAAACTGTTTTTT.

Remarks on this clone: This same CDR3 is encoded by further DNA sequences in the sample. The chain has TRBV6-5 and TRBJ1-2; the match to TRBD1 covers 7 bases. CDR3 length: 12 residues. Trimming took 5 bases from V and 4 from J; bases not matched to a gene: 1. CDR1 and CDR2 from the germline V gene are MNHEY and SVGAGI. The CDR3 protein is CASSRDSYGYTF. DNA for the CDR3: TGTGCCAGCAGTAGGGACAGCTATGGCTACACCTTC.

The chain uses TRBV19 and TRBJ2-2, with 9 nucleotides matching TRBD2. The V segment lost 11 bases and the J segment 7 bases; nucleotides outside the gene matches: 8. The CDR3 runs to 13 residues. Per germline, CDR1 LNHDA and CDR2 SQIVND (reference sequence). CDR3 sequence (DNA): TGTGCCGGGACTAGCAGTCGGCTCGGGGAGCTGTTTTTT. Its protein is CAGTSSRLGELFF.

The chain uses TRBV5-4 and TRBJ1-2; D is ambiguous. CDR1 and CDR2 from the germline V gene are SGHNT and YYREEE (reference sequence). Trimming took off 1 base at V and 4 bases at J, with 11 bases between the two ends. The length of the CDR3 is 14 residues. CDR3: CASSLSEESYGYTF. CDR3 bases: TGTGCCAGCAGCTTGTCCGAAGAGAGCTATGGCTACACCTTC.

The chain links TRBV28 to TRBJ1-1; D is ambiguous. Trimming took 3 bases from V and 4 from J, leaving 6 bases between them. Germline V gene data show CDR1 as MDHEN and CDR2 as SYDVKM. This CDR3 region has 12 residues. The CDR3 spells CASSFRGTEAFF. CDR3 DNA: TGTGCCAGCAGTTTTCGGGGCACTGAAGCTTTCTTT.

This clone was recorded once. The chain carries TRBV27 and TRBJ2-7; tentative D call: TRBD1 (6 bases). This CDR3 spans 15 amino acids. The V and J ends lost 6 bases and 5 bases respectively, with 20 bases between them. Germline lookup yields CDR1 MNHEY and CDR2 SMNVEV (reference sequence). CDR3 region: CASSPQQGVYHEQYF. DNA for the CDR3: TGTGCCAGCAGCCCTCAACAGGGAGTATATCACGAGCAGTACTTC.

V gene TRBV6-1 combines with J gene TRBJ1-4; TRBD1 aligns across 9 bases. In germline, CDR1 is MNHNS, CDR2 SASEGT. V lost 3 bases to trimming and J lost 10 bases; unmatched junction nucleotides: 9. The CDR3 covers 15 residues. In DNA, the CDR3 is TGTGCCAGCAGTGACCCGGGACAGGGACTAGGAAAACTGTTTTTT. Protein: CASSDPGQGLGKLFF.

This clone was counted once. The J gene is TRBJ2-1, the V gene TRBV28, with 7 nucleotides matching TRBD1. Losses at the gene ends were 3 bases for V and 7 bases for J; bases not matched to a gene: 3. Germline loops: CDR1 MDHEN, CDR2 SYDVKM. CDR3 length equals 13 residues. The CDR3 is CASSLTGWNEQFF. DNA for the CDR3: TGTGCCAGCAGTTTGACAGGGTGGAATGAGCAGTTCTTC.

The DNA for the CDR3 is TGTGCCAGCAGCTTAACCACAGGGTCGGGCTACACCTTC. It translates to CASSLTTGSGYTF. This sequence joins TRBV7-6 and TRBJ1-2; a weak D match, TRBD1 (6 bases). The CDR3 runs 13 residues. The V end lost 2 bases, the J end lost 8 bases, and 12 bases lay between the germline ends. Germline-derived CDR1 and CDR2 are SGHVS and FNYEAQ.

The genes are TRBV7-3 and TRBJ2-3; 14 positions match TRBD2. The CDR3 contains 16 residues. After removal of 4 bases from V and 3 bases from J, the junction contained 3 bases not matched to a gene. CDR1 is SGHTA and CDR2 is FQGTGA in the germline V gene. The CDR3 loop reads CASSSRLAGGTDTQYF. CDR3 bases: TGTGCCAGCAGCTCTAGACTAGCGGGGGGGACAGATACGCAGTATTTT.

The J gene is TRBJ1-2, the V gene TRBV19; D uncertain. The germline V and J ends were trimmed by 1 base and 3 bases, with 9 bases remaining between them. This CDR3 spans 14 amino acids. The germline gives CDR1 LNHDA, CDR2 SQIVND (reference sequence). CDR3 protein: CASSIAGNDYGYTF. The CDR3 DNA reads as TGTGCCAGTAGTATAGCGGGGAATGACTATGGCTACACCTTC.

The V gene is TRBV5-4, the J gene TRBJ2-6, with D possibly being TRBD2 (6 bases). The V end lost 4 bases, the J end lost 0 bases, and 14 bases lay between the germline ends. The CDR3 loop spans 17 amino acids. The germline CDR1 and CDR2 sequences are SGHNT and YYREEE (reference sequence). The CDR3 region has the DNA TGTGCCAGCAGCCAGGGACGGGAGAGCTCTGGGGCCAACGTCCTGACTTTC. This codes for CASSQGRESSGANVLTF.

The chain is built from TRBV7-3 and TRBJ2-1; D is ambiguous. The CDR3 contains 15 residues. Germline CDR1 reads SGHTA; CDR2 reads FQGTGA. V dropped 5 bases and J dropped 8 bases, with 19 bases sitting between them. CDR3 in DNA: TGTGCCAGCAGCACCTCCGGCGGCCCTTGGGATGAGCAGTTCTTC. Residues: CASSTSGGPWDEQFF.

This clone appeared once. V usage is TRBV11-2 and J usage is TRBJ1-3; D is possibly TRBD1 (6 bases). Per the germline V gene, CDR1 is SGHAT and CDR2 is FQNNGV. The V end lost 5 bases, the J end lost 0 bases, and 14 bases lay between the germline ends. This CDR3 has 16 amino acids. CDR3: CASSQMGGASGNTIYF. The CDR3 bases are TGTGCCAGCAGCCAAATGGGGGGGGCCTCTGGAAACACCATATATTTT.

The rearrangement uses TRBV3-1 (or the pseudogene TRBV3-2) and TRBJ2-7; 8 bases are shared with TRBD1. Losses at the gene ends were 4 bases for V and 0 bases for J; bases not matched to a gene: 8. The CDR3 spans 16 residues. Germline V CDR1 and CDR2: LGHDT, YNNKEL (reference sequence). CDR3 bases: TGTGCCAGCAGCCCCAGGGGGCGGGCCTACTCCTACGAGCAGTACTTC. Amino acids: CASSPRGRAYSYEQYF.

This chain links TRBV18 with TRBJ1-6; 9 nucleotides line up with TRBD1. The CDR3 is 15 amino acids. V lost 6 bases, J lost 7 bases, and 7 bases stayed unmatched. Germline CDR1 is KGHSH and CDR2 is LQKENI. The CDR3 here is CASSLQGAGNSPLHF. CDR3 nucleotide sequence: TGTGCCAGCTCCCTACAGGGGGCAGGAAATTCACCCCTCCACTTT.

The V gene is TRBV6-5, the J gene TRBJ1-3; D gene uncertain. The CDR3 contains 15 residues. Trimming stripped 9 bases from V and 0 bases from J, with 15 bases between. The germline gives CDR1 MNHEY, CDR2 SVGAGI. The CDR3 region has the DNA TGTGCCAGTATTATTGGGCCCGACTCTGGAAACACCATATATTTT. Its translation is CASIIGPDSGNTIYF.

This chain uses TRBV6-6 with TRBJ1-5; 8 bases line up with TRBD1. CDR1 is MNHNY, CDR2 SVGAGI, per germline (reference sequence). V dropped 4 bases and J dropped 2; count of bases not matched to a gene: 4. The CDR3 is 15 residues long. The CDR3 here is CASSSGQGGNQPQHF. The CDR3 bases are TGTGCCAGCAGTTCCGGACAGGGTGGCAATCAGCCCCAGCATTTT.

The CDR3 region is CASSGWTGGDTEAFF. DNA for the CDR3: TGTGCCAGCAGTGGGTGGACAGGCGGGGACACTGAAGCTTTCTTT. The chain recombines TRBV25-1 with TRBJ1-1; 7 bases are a match to TRBD1. Germline V gives CDR1 MGHDK, CDR2 SYGVNS. After removal of 4 bases from V and 3 bases from J, the junction contained 8 bases not matched to a gene. CDR3 length: 15 residues.

The gene calls are TRBV3-1 (or the pseudogene TRBV3-2) and TRBJ1-2; the D gene is possibly TRBD1 (6 bases). CDR1 and CDR2 from the germline V gene are LGHDT and YNNKEL (reference sequence). CDR3 length equals 15 residues. Trimming left V 0 bases short and J 6 bases short, with 14 bases between. The CDR3 spells CASSQEPGGLDGYTF. The CDR3 bases are TGTGCCAGCAGCCAAGAGCCCGGGGGGCTTGATGGCTACACCTTC.

CDR3 sequence (DNA): TGTGCCAGCATGACAGGCGTCTATGGCTACACCTTC. As protein: CASMTGVYGYTF. V and J are TRBV12-3 or TRBV12-4 and TRBJ1-2; TRBD1 might be the D (6 bases). V was shortened by 7 bases and J by 4 bases, with 10 bases between the two germline ends. The CDR3 contains 12 residues.

The genes are TRBV27 and TRBJ2-1, with 13 bases matching TRBD2. The CDR3 length is 16 residues. Germline CDR1 and CDR2: MNHEY and SMNVEV (reference sequence). V lost 5 bases and J lost 7; bases outside the gene matches: 8. This chain's CDR3 is CASSQLAGGQPNEQFF. The CDR3 nucleotides are TGTGCCAGCAGTCAACTAGCGGGGGGGCAACCGAATGAGCAGTTCTTC.

The chain uses TRBV7-8 and TRBJ2-7; TRBD2 matches at 15 bases. The CDR3 covers 17 residues. The germline CDR1 and CDR2 sequences are SGHVS and FQNEAQ. V was pared by 5 bases and J by 3 bases, with 8 bases of the junction left unmatched. Here the CDR3 DNA reads TGTGCCAGCAGCGTCGGACTAGCGGGGGGGCAAAGCTACGAGCAGTACTTC. Its protein is CASSVGLAGGQSYEQYF.

The chain employs TRBV24-1 and TRBJ2-7; D may be TRBD2 (5 bases). The germline gives CDR1 KGHDR, CDR2 SFDVKD. The CDR3 length is 13 residues. V gave up 4 bases and J gave up 4 bases, with 10 bases separating them. CDR3 nucleotide sequence: TGTGCCACCAGTGACCCGGGGAGATACGAGCAGTACTTC. It translates to CATSDPGRYEQYF.

The chain uses TRBV28 and TRBJ1-6, with 7 bases that match TRBD1. Germline lookup yields CDR1 MDHEN and CDR2 SYDVKM. J lost 5 bases, V lost 7 bases, and 5 bases had no gene match. The CDR3 contains 14 residues. CDR3 residues: CASIFGTDNSPLHF. CDR3 in DNA: TGTGCCAGCATTTTCGGGACAGATAATTCACCCCTCCACTTT.

The chain links TRBV19 to TRBJ1-1; D is possibly TRBD1 (5 bases). CDR3 size: 14 residues. V was trimmed by 4 bases and J by 0 bases, leaving 9 bases between them. The V gene's germline CDR1 is LNHDA and CDR2 SQIVND (reference sequence). DNA of the CDR3: TGTGCCAGTAGTACGGGACTGTTGAACACTGAAGCTTTCTTT. Its protein product is CASSTGLLNTEAFF.

The chain has TRBV6-5 and TRBJ1-2; a weak D match, TRBD1 (5 bases). The V gene lost 5 bases and the J gene lost 8 bases, with 15 bases spanning the gap. CDR3 length: 13 amino acids. Germline V gene data show CDR1 as MNHEY and CDR2 as SVGAGI. In nucleotides, the CDR3 is TGTGCCAGCAGTCCCAACCAGGGAGGCGGCTACACCTTC. Its protein is CASSPNQGGGYTF.

The chain is built from TRBV18 and TRBJ1-2; D may be TRBD1 (6 bases). The V end lost 6 bases, the J end lost 4 bases, and 15 bases lay between the germline ends. CDR3 size: 14 residues. Germline V gene lookup returns CDR1 KGHSH and CDR2 LQKENI. CDR3 in amino acids: CASSQLDSAYGYTF. The CDR3 nucleotides are TGTGCCAGCTCCCAATTGGACAGTGCCTATGGCTACACCTTC.